This T cell receptor beta chain was recovered during a study of blood T cell repertoires in COVID-19. For the study at large: Some COVID-19 samples were acute and others convalescent; all came from the United States, Italy and Spain.

V was trimmed by 5 bases and J by 0 bases, leaving 5 bases between them. CDR3 length equals 12 residues. Germline V CDR1 and CDR2: SQVTM, ANQGSEA. Individuals aged roughly 18 to 100 years were recruited from some 26 US areas. Here immunoSEQ multiplex PCR was the method, and the copy in TCRdb shows in-frame clones only, minus some. The sample has roughly 190,000 clones, roughly nine tenths seen once; the top ten hold around 23%. The sequencing input was PBMCs or T cells enriched from blood (not recorded which). V is TRBV29-1 and J is TRBJ1-5; D gene uncertain. This TCR came from a middle-aged woman in a cohort exposed to, infected with or recovered from COVID-19 (not recorded which). CDR3 coding DNA: TGCAGCGTTAGAGTTAGCAATCAGCCCCAGCATTTT. Its protein is CSVRVSNQPQHF.